This record covers a single T cell receptor (beta chain). A much larger clone is a single base away; this may be a read error. The missing conserved phenylalanine or tryptophan at the end of this CDR3 makes a read error likely. This entry is derived from a study of read filtering for tumor transcriptome and immune sequencing. Molecular barcoded adaptors covering alpha/delta and beta/gamma chains were used on approximately 400 ng RNA. TCRdb redid the calling of the reads with MiXCR, one entry per CDR3 protein. In the table there are tens of thousands of distinct CDR3 sequences, approximately 21% of which are singletons. This CDR3 spans 17 amino acids. V shed 5 bases, J shed 3 bases, and the junction held 9 bases outside the gene matches. The germline V gene has CDR1 SNHLY and CDR2 FYNNEI.

This clonotype was obtained from a donor at least 40 years old with multiple myeloma. The chain combines TRBV2 with TRBJ2-5; 13 bases line up with TRBD2. Sequenced material: a population of CD138-negative cells sorted from bone marrow. CDR3 in DNA: TGTGCCAGCAGTCCCCGACTAGCGGGGGGAATAAAAGAGACCCAGTACTAC. Translation gives CASSPRLAGGIKETQYY.